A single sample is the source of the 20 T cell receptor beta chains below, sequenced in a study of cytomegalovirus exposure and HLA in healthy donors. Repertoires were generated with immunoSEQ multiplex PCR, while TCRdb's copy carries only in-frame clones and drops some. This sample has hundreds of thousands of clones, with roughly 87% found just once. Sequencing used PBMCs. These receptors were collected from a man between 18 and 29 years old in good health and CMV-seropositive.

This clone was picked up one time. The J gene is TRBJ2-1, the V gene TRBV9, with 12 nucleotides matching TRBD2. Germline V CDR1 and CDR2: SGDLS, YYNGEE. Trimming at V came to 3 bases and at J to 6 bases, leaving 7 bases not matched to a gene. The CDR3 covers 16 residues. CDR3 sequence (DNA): TGTGCCAGCAGCGCGGCCGGACTAGCGGGATTCAATGAGCAGTTCTTC. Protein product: CASSAAGLAGFNEQFF.

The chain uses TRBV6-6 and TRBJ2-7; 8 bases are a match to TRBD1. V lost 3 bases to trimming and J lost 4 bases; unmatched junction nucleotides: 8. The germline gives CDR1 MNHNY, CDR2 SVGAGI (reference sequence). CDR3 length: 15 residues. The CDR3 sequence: CASSYEGTGMYEQYF. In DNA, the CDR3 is TGTGCCAGCAGTTATGAAGGGACAGGAATGTACGAGCAGTACTTC.

The CDR3 region has the DNA TGTGCCAGCAGCCGGATGCAGGGATCTGGAAACACCATATATTTT. Translated: CASSRMQGSGNTIYF. The chain combines TRBV5-4 with TRBJ1-3, with a tentative D call TRBD1 (5 bases). CDR3 size: 15 residues. Germline V gene data show CDR1 as SGHNT and CDR2 as YYREEE (reference sequence). Trimming removed 4 bases from V and 1 base from J, with 12 bases in between.

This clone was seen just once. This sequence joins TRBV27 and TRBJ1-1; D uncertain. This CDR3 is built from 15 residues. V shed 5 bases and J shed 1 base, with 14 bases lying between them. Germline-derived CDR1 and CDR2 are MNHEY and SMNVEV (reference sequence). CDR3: CASSPSTATNTEAFF. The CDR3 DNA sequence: TGTGCCAGCAGTCCGTCGACGGCAACGAACACTGAAGCTTTCTTT.

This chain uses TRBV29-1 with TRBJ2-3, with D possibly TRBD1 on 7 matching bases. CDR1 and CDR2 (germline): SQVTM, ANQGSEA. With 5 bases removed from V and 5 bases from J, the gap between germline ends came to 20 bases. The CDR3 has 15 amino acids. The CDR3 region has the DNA TGCAGCGTTCAAAACAGGGGAGGCCCATTAGATACGCAGTATTTT. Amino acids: CSVQNRGGPLDTQYF.

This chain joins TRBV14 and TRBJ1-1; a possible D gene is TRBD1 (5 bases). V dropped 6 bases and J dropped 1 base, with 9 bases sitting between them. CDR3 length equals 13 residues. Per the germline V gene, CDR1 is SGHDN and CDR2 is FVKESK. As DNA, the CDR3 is TGTGCCAGCAGACCTCAGGGGAACACTGAAGCTTTCTTT. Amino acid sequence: CASRPQGNTEAFF.

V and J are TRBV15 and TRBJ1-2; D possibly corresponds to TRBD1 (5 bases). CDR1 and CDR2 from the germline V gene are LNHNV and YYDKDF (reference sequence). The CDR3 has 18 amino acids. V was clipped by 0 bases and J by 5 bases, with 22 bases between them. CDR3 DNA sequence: TGTGCCACCAGCAGAGATCCAGGTGGGGCGGGGAATTCTTATGGCTACACCTTC. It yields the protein CATSRDPGGAGNSYGYTF.

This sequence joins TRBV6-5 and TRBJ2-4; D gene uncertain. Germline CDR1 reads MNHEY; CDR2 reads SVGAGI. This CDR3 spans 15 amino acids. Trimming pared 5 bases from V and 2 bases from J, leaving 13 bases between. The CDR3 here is CASSPRTMTKNIQYF. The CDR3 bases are TGTGCCAGCAGTCCGAGAACCATGACCAAAAACATTCAGTACTTC.

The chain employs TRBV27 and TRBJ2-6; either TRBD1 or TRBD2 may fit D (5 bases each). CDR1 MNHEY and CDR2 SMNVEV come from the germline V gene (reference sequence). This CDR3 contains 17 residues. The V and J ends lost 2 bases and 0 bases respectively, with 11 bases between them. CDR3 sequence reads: CASSLEGRFSGANVLTF. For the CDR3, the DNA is TGTGCCAGCAGTTTAGAGGGACGTTTCTCTGGGGCCAACGTCCTGACTTTC.

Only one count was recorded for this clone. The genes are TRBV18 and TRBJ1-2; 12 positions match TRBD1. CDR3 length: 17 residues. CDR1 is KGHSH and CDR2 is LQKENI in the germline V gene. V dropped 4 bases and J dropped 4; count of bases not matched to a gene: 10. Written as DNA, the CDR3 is TGTGCCAGCTCACTGCGGACGGGACAGGGGGCGGCCTATGGCTACACCTTC. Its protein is CASSLRTGQGAAYGYTF.

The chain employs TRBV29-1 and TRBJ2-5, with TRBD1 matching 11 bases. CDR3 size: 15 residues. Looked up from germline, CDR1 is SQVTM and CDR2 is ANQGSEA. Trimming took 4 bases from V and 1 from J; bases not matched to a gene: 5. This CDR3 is CSVVGDRGFQETQYF. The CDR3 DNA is TGCAGCGTTGTCGGGGACAGGGGGTTCCAAGAGACCCAGTACTTC.

The CDR3 bases are TGTGCCAGCAGCTTCAGCGGGGTCCAAGAGACCCAGTACTTC. Translated: CASSFSGVQETQYF. V is TRBV7-9 and J is TRBJ2-5; 7 bases are shared with TRBD2. CDR1 is SEHNR, CDR2 FQNEAQ, per germline (reference sequence). The CDR3 has 14 residues. The V gene end was trimmed by 3 bases and the J gene end by 1 base; junction bases not matched to a gene: 2.

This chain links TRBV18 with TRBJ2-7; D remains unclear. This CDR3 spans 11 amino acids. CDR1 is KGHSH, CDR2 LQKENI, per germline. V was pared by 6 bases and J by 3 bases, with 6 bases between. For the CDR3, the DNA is TGTGCCAGCTCCGACATCTACGAGCAGTACTTC. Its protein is CASSDIYEQYF.

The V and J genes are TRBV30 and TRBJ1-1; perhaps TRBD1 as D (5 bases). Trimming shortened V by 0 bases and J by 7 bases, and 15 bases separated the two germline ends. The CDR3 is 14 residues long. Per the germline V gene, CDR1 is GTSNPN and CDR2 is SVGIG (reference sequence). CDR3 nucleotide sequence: TGTGCCTGGAGTGTAAGGCAGTGGGGCCTTGAAGCTTTCTTT. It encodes CAWSVRQWGLEAFF.

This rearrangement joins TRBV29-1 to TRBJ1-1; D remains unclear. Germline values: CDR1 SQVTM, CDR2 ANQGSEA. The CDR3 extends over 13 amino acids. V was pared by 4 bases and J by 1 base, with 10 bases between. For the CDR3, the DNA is TGCAGCGTTGGTTGGCCAGGGAACACTGAAGCTTTCTTT. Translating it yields CSVGWPGNTEAFF. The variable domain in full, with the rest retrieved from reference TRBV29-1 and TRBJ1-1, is SAVISQKPSRDICQRGTSLTIQCQVDSQVTMMFWYRQQPGQSLTLIATANQGSEATYESGFVIDKFPISRPNLTFSTLTVSNMSPEDSSIYLCSVGWPGNTEAFFGQGTRLTVV.

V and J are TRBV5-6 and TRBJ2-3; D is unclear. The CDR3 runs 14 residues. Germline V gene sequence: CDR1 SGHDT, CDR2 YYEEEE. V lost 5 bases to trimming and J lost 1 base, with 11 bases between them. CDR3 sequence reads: CASRSIRGTDTQYF. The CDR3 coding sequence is TGTGCCAGCAGGTCCATAAGGGGCACAGATACGCAGTATTTT.

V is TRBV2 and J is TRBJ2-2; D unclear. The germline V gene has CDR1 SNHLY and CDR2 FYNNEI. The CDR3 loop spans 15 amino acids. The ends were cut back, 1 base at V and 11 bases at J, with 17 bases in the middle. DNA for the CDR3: TGTGCCAGCAGTGAAGTTCCCGGTCCCCGGTCTGAGCTGTTTTTT. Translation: CASSEVPGPRSELFF.

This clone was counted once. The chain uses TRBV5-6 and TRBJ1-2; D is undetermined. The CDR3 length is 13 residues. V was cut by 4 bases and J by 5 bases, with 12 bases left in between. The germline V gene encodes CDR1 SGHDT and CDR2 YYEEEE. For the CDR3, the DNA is TGTGCCAGCAGCGGAGGACGGACTTATGGCTACACCTTC. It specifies CASSGGRTYGYTF.

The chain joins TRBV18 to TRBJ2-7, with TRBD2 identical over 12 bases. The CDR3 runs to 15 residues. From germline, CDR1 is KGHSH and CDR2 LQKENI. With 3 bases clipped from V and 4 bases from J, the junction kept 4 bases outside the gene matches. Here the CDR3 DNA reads TGTGCCAGCTCACCTAGACTAGCGGGAGAGTACGAGCAGTACTTC. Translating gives CASSPRLAGEYEQYF.

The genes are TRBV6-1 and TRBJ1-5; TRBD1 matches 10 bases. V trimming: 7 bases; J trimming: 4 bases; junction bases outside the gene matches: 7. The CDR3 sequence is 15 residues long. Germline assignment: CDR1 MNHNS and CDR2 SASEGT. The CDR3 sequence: CASNPGQGTNQPQHF. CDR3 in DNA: TGTGCCAGCAACCCGGGACAGGGGACAAATCAGCCCCAGCATTTT.